This T cell receptor beta chain was sequenced during a study of T cells after yellow fever vaccination (dated by TCRdb to the late 2010s). Background on the whole study: The SMART-Seq v4 Ultra Low Input RNA kit was used to prepare libraries from fractions with low cell numbers. To follow T-cell clones before and after primary and booster YFV17D yellow fever vaccination, bulk TCR alpha and beta repertoires were sequenced over time. Two healthy male donors made up the cohort, one aged 18 to 29 years and the other aged 30 to 40 years. Blood was drawn at multiple timepoints before and after primary and secondary immunization, with bulk PBMC replicates and cell subsets isolated.

TCR cDNA was synthesized by 5'RACE template switching, through which a universal primer site and unique molecular identifiers were introduced. cDNA synthesis was primed from both the TCR alpha and TCR beta constant segments. Library amplification involved two PCR steps, and the second step added sample barcodes and sequencing adapters. Sequencing of libraries was performed on Illumina HiSeq 2500 (2x100 bp) or NovaSeq (2x150 bp). The original methods were these. MIGEC was used to demultiplex reads and collapse the reads into UMI consensus sequences, and MiXCR was used for V(D)J alignment. Vaccine-responding clonotypes were defined with edgeR using replicate PBMC samples, requiring FDR below 0.01 and a log2 fold change above 5 up to day 15. CD4 or CD8 identity was assigned to each bulk clonotype according to whether the clonotype was present at higher abundance in the sequenced CD4 repertoire or the sequenced CD8 repertoire. TCRdb reanalyzed the raw reads on its own, using fastp at Q25 for trimming and MiXCR for clone calling, and kept in-frame beta chains. Each record represents a unique CDR3 protein, reported with the most common genes and DNA among its rows. TCRdb, not the authors, supplied the V and J calls. For this sample there are 450,000 to 650,000 distinct CDR3 sequences; just over 20% appear just once. About a sixth of the sample is held by the ten biggest clonotypes.

A note on this clonotype: No antigen is known for it. The record has no base qualities; no much larger clone is one base away.

Broader findings and caveats from the paper: A small share of clonotypes occurred in both CD4 and CD8 compartments, likely arising from convergent recombination. Only a couple of donors were included in the study, so the extent to which the findings can be generalized is limited. Compared with the primary T-cell response, the secondary T-cell response was weaker but faster, peaking on day 5 rather than day 15. Because abundant contaminating clonotypes from the bulk population could be contained in FACS-sorted repertoires, computational filtering was required. Most clones expanded after primary vaccination were re-detected after the booster (just under 97% of CD4 and about 88% of CD8), suggesting broad memory maintenance.

For this chain, trimming is 2 bases at the V end and 4 bases at the J end, and the number of junction bases without a gene match is 6. As encoded in the germline V gene, CDR1 is WSHSY while CDR2 is SAAADI. The CDR3 holds 15 amino acids from the cysteine to the phenylalanine. Just the 45-base CDR3 DNA is kept, in frame starting at base 1. The treatment or condition label here, explained by the study, means: live attenuated yellow fever vaccine strain. At every blood-draw timepoint, two biological replicates of bulk PBMCs were collected. PBMCs were isolated from peripheral blood using a standard Ficoll-Paque protocol. TriZol was used to extract RNA from bulk PBMCs, CD4 and CD8 fractions, and dextramer-positive and dextramer-negative fractions.

This material consisted of PBMCs, taken approximately 22 days after the first yellow fever vaccination. The clonotype originates from a man aged 18 to 30 who received the YFV17D yellow fever vaccine. In this chain, TRBV10-2 is recombined with TRBJ1-2, and 8 junctional nucleotides match TRBD1. The CDR3: CASSEGRDRFYGYTF. The nucleotide sequence reads as follows: TGCGCCAGCAGTGAGGGGCGGGACAGGTTCTATGGCTACACCTTC.